This T cell receptor beta chain originates from a study of shared clonotypes between healthy human individuals. Study overall: Donors had three CD4 naive, three CD4 memory, two CD8 naive and one CD8 memory plate apiece.

Sequencing used immunoSEQ multiplex PCR; TCRdb keeps in-frame clones, though not all of them. The data contain over 800,000 clones, 80% to 95% of them singletons. Terminally differentiated effector memory CD45RA+ cells were left out of the naive CD8 fraction, which was CD45RO-negative and positively selected for CCR7. With 7 bases removed from V and 1 base from J, the gap between germline ends came to 11 bases. The CDR3 covers 13 residues. CDR1 and CDR2 from the germline V gene are SQVTM and ANQGSEA. The chain uses TRBV29-1 and TRBJ2-1, with D possibly matching TRBD1 (6 bases). The clonotype was recovered from a man aged 30 to 39 in good health. The sequencing input was naive CD8+ T cells sorted from blood. This CDR3 reads CSGGGLSYNEQFF. The CDR3 DNA follows: TGCAGCGGAGGGGGTTTATCCTACAATGAGCAGTTCTTC.